These 14 T cell receptor beta chains were sequenced from one sample in a study of T-cell reconstitution after alpha-beta-depleted transplantation in children. Library preparation (for TCRbeta) was performed with unique molecular identifiers. TCRdb used MiXCR to reprocess the PCR reads, holding one entry per CDR3 protein. The table records some 220,000 distinct CDR3 sequences, 8% to 10% of them present only once. Sequences were derived from PBMCs from the stem cell graft donor, sampled from the stem cell graft. These receptors came from a human donor who donated a stem cell graft to a child with acute lymphoblastic leukemia.

In DNA form, the CDR3 reads TGTGCCACCAGTGATCCCGGGACAGAATACAATGAGCAGTTCTTC. As protein: CATSDPGTEYNEQFF. V and J are TRBV24-1 and TRBJ2-1; 7 positions agree with TRBD1. The junction had 5 bases not matched to a gene; V was cut back by 3 bases and J by 4 bases. Germline lookup yields CDR1 KGHDR and CDR2 SFDVKD. The CDR3 length is 15 residues.

The sample holds a few counts of this clonotype. The chain has TRBV6-2 or TRBV6-3 and TRBJ2-1; the match to TRBD2 covers 13 bases. This CDR3 has 17 amino acids. Looked up from germline, CDR1 is MNHEY and CDR2 is SVGEGT. The V and J ends lost 2 bases and 4 bases, in that order; junction bases with no gene match: 5. The CDR3 region is CASSYIGLAGEYNEQFF. CDR3 in DNA: TGTGCCAGCAGTTACATCGGACTAGCGGGGGAGTACAATGAGCAGTTCTTC.

In its sample, this clonotype was seen a few times. The chain combines TRBV12-3 or TRBV12-4 with TRBJ2-3; D is possibly TRBD2 (5 bases). The ends were cut back, 7 bases at V and 6 bases at J, with 8 bases in the middle. The CDR3 has 11 amino acids. CDR3 coding DNA: TGTGCCAGCAAACTAGGGGATACGCAGTATTTT. Its translation: CASKLGDTQYF.

The chain has TRBV19 and TRBJ1-1; maybe TRBD1 (5 bases). V gave up 11 bases and J gave up 6 bases, with 10 bases separating them. From germline, CDR1 is LNHDA and CDR2 SQIVND (reference sequence). The CDR3 loop spans 10 amino acids. CDR3 loop: CAAGHAEAFF. The CDR3 coding sequence is TGTGCCGCAGGGCACGCTGAAGCTTTCTTT.

J is TRBJ2-1 and V is TRBV27; D is uncertain. V was shortened by 0 bases and J by 10 bases, with 10 bases between the two germline ends. The CDR3 spans 13 residues. The germline gives CDR1 MNHEY, CDR2 SMNVEV (reference sequence). CDR3 sequence: CASSLSRPGEQFF. DNA of the CDR3: TGTGCCAGCAGTTTATCCCGACCTGGGGAGCAGTTCTTC.

The rearrangement uses TRBV7-9 and TRBJ2-2, with a weak D call TRBD1 (5 bases). V was cut by 2 bases and J by 6 bases, with 10 bases left in between. Germline CDR1 and CDR2: SEHNR and FQNEAQ (reference sequence). The CDR3 sequence is 14 residues long. CDR3 sequence: CASSLSGSPGELFF. The CDR3 DNA follows: TGTGCCAGCAGCTTATCAGGGTCCCCCGGGGAGCTGTTTTTT. Using reference TRBV7-9 and TRBJ2-2 for the parts outside the CDR3, the full variable domain is DTGVSQNPRHKITKRGQNVTFRCDPISEHNRLYWYRQTLGQGPEFLTYFQNEAQLEKSRLLSDRFSAERPKGSFSTLEIQRTEQGDSAMYLCASSLSGSPGELFFGEGSRLTVL.

In this sample, this clonotype turned up many times. This chain uses TRBV5-1 with TRBJ2-1, with D possibly being TRBD1 or TRBD2 (5 bases each). CDR3 size: 13 residues. V lost 4 bases and J 13 bases, leaving 18 bases between the germline ends. Germline assignment: CDR1 SGHRS and CDR2 YFSETQ. The CDR3 sequence: CASSPPRDGHQFF. The CDR3, as DNA: TGCGCCAGCAGCCCCCCACGGGACGGCCATCAGTTCTTC.

The J gene is TRBJ2-2, the V gene TRBV5-1, with TRBD1 matching over 7 bases. Germline V CDR1 and CDR2: SGHRS, YFSETQ. The CDR3 totals 16 residues. The trim removed 4 bases at V and 3 bases at J, leaving 9 bases unmatched. The CDR3 reads CASSPGWTGDTGELFF. CDR3 DNA: TGCGCCAGCAGCCCGGGATGGACAGGCGACACCGGGGAGCTGTTTTTT.

The chain uses TRBV20-1 and TRBJ2-1, with TRBD2 matching 12 bases. Trimming at V came to 7 bases and at J to 4 bases, leaving 5 bases not matched to a gene. The CDR3 consists of 14 residues. Germline values: CDR1 DFQATT, CDR2 SNEGSKA (reference sequence). The chain's CDR3 is CSGSTSGGYNEQFF. CDR3 DNA: TGCAGTGGTTCGACTAGCGGGGGTTACAATGAGCAGTTCTTC.

This clonotype was counted many times. J is TRBJ2-1 and V is TRBV7-9; unclear D gene. CDR1 and CDR2 (germline): SEHNR, FQNEAQ (reference sequence). The CDR3 has 12 residues. Trimming shortened V by 6 bases and J by 5 bases, and 8 bases separated the two germline ends. The CDR3 loop is CASSHGHNEQFF. The CDR3 coding sequence is TGTGCCAGCAGTCACGGACACAATGAGCAGTTCTTC.

The rearrangement joins TRBV3-1 to TRBJ2-7; D unresolved. The CDR3 contains 15 residues. Per the germline V gene, CDR1 is LGHDT and CDR2 is YNNKEL (reference sequence). The V end lost 6 bases, the J end lost 2 bases, and 17 bases lay between the germline ends. CDR3 in DNA: TGTGCCAGCAGTGAAAGTATGGCAGCCGCCTACGAGCAGTACTTC. This translates into CASSESMAAAYEQYF.

This clonotype was seen only a few times. The chain recombines TRBV12-3 or TRBV12-4 with TRBJ1-2; D perhaps matches TRBD1 (5 bases). The CDR3 runs 14 residues. The V end was cut by 3 bases, the J end by 7 bases, with 15 bases between. CDR3 in amino acids: CASSFSGAGGGYTF. In DNA, the CDR3 is TGTGCCAGCAGTTTCTCCGGGGCGGGCGGTGGCTACACCTTC.

This clonotype has at least ten counts. The CDR3 here is CAISGLVVYEQFF. The CDR3 DNA reads TGTGCCATCAGTGGACTAGTTGTCTATGAGCAGTTCTTC. The chain is built from TRBV10-3 and TRBJ2-1; weak D call: TRBD2 (6 bases). The V and J ends lost 4 bases and 8 bases respectively, with 12 bases between them. Germline CDR1 ENHRY, CDR2 SYGVKD. CDR3 length equals 13 residues.

V gene TRBV7-6 combines with J gene TRBJ1-1, with 10 nucleotides matching TRBD1. Losses at the gene ends were 5 bases for V and 3 bases for J; bases not matched to a gene: 3. The CDR3 length is 14 residues. The germline CDR1 and CDR2 sequences are SGHVS and FNYEAQ. The CDR3 region has the DNA TGTGCCAGCAGCGACGGGACAGGGGACACTGAAGCTTTCTTT. This translates into CASSDGTGDTEAFF.